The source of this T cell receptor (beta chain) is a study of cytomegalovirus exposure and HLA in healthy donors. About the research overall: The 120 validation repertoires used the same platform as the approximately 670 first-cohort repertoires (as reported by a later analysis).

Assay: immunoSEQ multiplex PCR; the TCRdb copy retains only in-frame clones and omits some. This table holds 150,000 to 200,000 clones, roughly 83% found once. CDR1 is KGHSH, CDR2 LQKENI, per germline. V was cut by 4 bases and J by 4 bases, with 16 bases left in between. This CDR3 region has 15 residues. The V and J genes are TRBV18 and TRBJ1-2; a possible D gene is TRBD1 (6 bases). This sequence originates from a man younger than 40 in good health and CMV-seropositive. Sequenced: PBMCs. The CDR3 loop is CASSLMDSELYGYTF. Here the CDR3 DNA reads TGTGCCAGCTCACTGATGGACAGCGAACTCTATGGCTACACCTTC.